The clone carrying this T cell receptor (beta chain) was detected ten times or more. Its antigen is as yet unknown. These data originate in a study of breast tumors, draining lymph nodes, adjacent tissues. Notes on the study in general: The data were judged consistent with most tumor T cells coming from lymph node and expanding in tumor. Tumors had less TCR diversity than lymph nodes, more than nontumor tissue.

A single record per CDR3 protein comes from TCRdb applying MiXCR to the multiplex PCR reads. The sample contains fewer than 25,000 distinct CDR3 sequences, about 64% of which appear only once. Trimming left V 2 bases short and J 0 bases short, with 10 bases between. This CDR3 has 15 residues. Germline CDR1 reads GTSNPN; CDR2 reads SVGIG (reference sequence). The chain has TRBV30 and TRBJ2-2; weak D call: TRBD2 (6 bases). The TCR originated in a female donor with breast cancer. Some clones in this sample may be carry-over from other donors' samples. Sequencing was done on a sample of tumor-adjacent breast tissue. The CDR3 nucleotides read TGTGCCTGGAGTCGGGACTTCGCGAACACCGGGGAGCTGTTTTTT. Its translation is CAWSRDFANTGELFF.